The rows below give T cell receptor beta chains drawn from one sample of a study of T cells after yellow fever vaccination. TCRdb re-called the 5' RACE reads through MiXCR, storing one row per CDR3 protein. The sample carries approximately 58,000 distinct CDR3 sequences, approximately 6.1% recorded once. The sequencing here drew on PBMCs, either bulk or a sorted T-cell subset (CD4+, CD8+, memory, or dextramer-sorted; not recorded which), taken on the day of the yellow fever booster vaccination. Source of these receptors: a man between 18 and 35 years old who received the YFV17D yellow fever vaccine. Each CDR3 is given with its conserved first and last residue. The order of the fields is J gene, clone size, V gene, D gene, CDR3 DNA, CDR3 protein. D genes are given only for firm matches. Clone size is given for some rows only: seen once, a few or many times, or a class if the clone is expanded.

TRBJ1-1 | . | TRBV5-4 | . | TGTGCCAGCAGCTCGGAGACAGAGACAACTGAAGCTTTCTTT | CASSSETETTEAFF
TRBJ2-7 | many | TRBV20-1 | . | TGCAGTGCTAGGGGAAGGAGGCGACTTTCCTACGAGCAGTACTTC | CSARGRRRLSYEQYF
TRBJ2-3 | many | TRBV6-5 | . | TGTGCCAGCAGTCGCCTTATTCCCCGAGGAGGTAGCGGCACAGATACGCAGTATTTT | CASSRLIPRGGSGTDTQYF
TRBJ2-5 | few | TRBV5-1 | . | TGCGCCAGCAGCTCGTATTGGACAGAAAAGCAAGAGACCCAGTACTTC | CASSSYWTEKQETQYF
TRBJ2-2 | few | TRBV25-1 | TRBD1 | TGTGCCAGCAGGGGGGACAGACCCACCGGGGAGCTGTTTTTT | CASRGDRPTGELFF
TRBJ1-5 | . | TRBV19 | . | TGTGCCAGTAGTATAGGGCAGTCGGCGCATCAGCCCCAGCATTTT | CASSIGQSAHQPQHF
TRBJ1-1 | many | TRBV4-3 | . | TGCGCCAGCAGCCAGGGTGTAGGGGTTGAAGCTTTCTTT | CASSQGVGVEAFF
TRBJ2-3 | . | TRBV5-4 | . | TGTGCCAGCAGCCCGAGGGGACCCGGCACAGATACGCAGTATTTT | CASSPRGPGTDTQYF
TRBJ1-1 | many | TRBV7-6 | . | TGTGCCAGCAGACCCCGCCCCGACAGCGTAAAACCTGAAGCTTTCTTT | CASRPRPDSVKPEAFF
TRBJ1-2 | many | TRBV19 | TRBD1 | TGTGCCAGTAGATCTGGACAGGAGTATGGCTACACCTTC | CASRSGQEYGYTF
TRBJ2-3 | . | TRBV7-2 | TRBD1 | TGTGCCAGCAGCCAGGACAGGTTGACAGATACGCAGTATTTT | CASSQDRLTDTQYF
TRBJ1-3 | few | TRBV12-3/TRBV12-4 | . | TGTGCCAGCAGCCCTAGCGTATTACCGCGAAACACCATATATTTT | CASSPSVLPRNTIYF
TRBJ1-6 | many | TRBV6-2/TRBV6-3 | . | TGTGCCAGCAGTTACTCGAGTATATCGACCCTCCACTTT | CASSYSSISTLHF